Listed below are T cell receptor beta chains from one sample, sequenced in a study of blood T cells in healthy people across ages. From the 5' RACE reads, TCRdb called clonotypes with MiXCR, one entry per CDR3 protein. The table lists around 690,000 distinct CDR3 sequences, about 53% of them singletons. Sequencing was carried out using blood. Receptors originate from a man in his sixties in good health. Both conserved end residues are part of each CDR3. A D gene is named only where the DNA matches it firmly. A clone size is listed for some rows: how often the clone was seen (once, few, many), or a class if it is expanded.

D: TRBD2
V: TRBV10-3
J: TRBJ2-5
size: few
DNA: TGTGCCATCAGTGCTACTAGCGGGGGGGCAGAGACCCAGTACTTC
CDR3: CAISATSGGAETQYF

D: TRBD1
V: TRBV12-3/TRBV12-4
J: TRBJ2-5
size: few
DNA: TGTGCCAGCATCGCTAGTGAGGGGGCAGAGACCCAGTACTTC
CDR3: CASIASEGAETQYF

D: NA
V: TRBV4-1
J: TRBJ2-7
size: few
DNA: TGCGCCAGCAGCCAACCTGGGTCCCGGAGGTCCGAGCAGTACTTC
CDR3: CASSQPGSRRSEQYF

D: NA
V: TRBV20-1
J: TRBJ1-4
size: once
DNA: TGCAGTGCTGCCCGGACAGCTAATGAAAAACTGTTTTTT
CDR3: CSAARTANEKLFF

D: NA
V: TRBV6-2/TRBV6-3
J: TRBJ2-5
size: NA
DNA: TGTGCCAGCAGTTCGGCTAGCCCAGAGACCCAGTACTTC
CDR3: CASSSASPETQYF

D: NA
V: TRBV12-3/TRBV12-4
J: TRBJ1-6
size: NA
DNA: TGTGCCAGCAGCAACAGCGGGATCTATAATTCACCCCTCCACTTT
CDR3: CASSNSGIYNSPLHF

D: NA
V: TRBV7-6
J: TRBJ1-2
size: few
DNA: TGTGCCAGCAGCCGGGCAGGGAGGGACTATGGCTACACCTTC
CDR3: CASSRAGRDYGYTF

D: TRBD1
V: TRBV10-3
J: TRBJ1-1
size: NA
DNA: TGTGCCACTAGACAGGGTCGGATGAACACTGAAGCTTTCTTT
CDR3: CATRQGRMNTEAFF

D: TRBD2
V: TRBV9
J: TRBJ2-1
size: NA
DNA: TGTGCCAGCAGCGTGACTAGCGGGGGGTGGTACAATGAGCAGTTCTTC
CDR3: CASSVTSGGWYNEQFF

D: TRBD2
V: TRBV6-5
J: TRBJ2-7
size: NA
DNA: TGTGCCAGCAGTAGGCTAGCGGGGGGGCCTTACGAGCAGTACTTC
CDR3: CASSRLAGGPYEQYF

D: NA
V: TRBV5-1
J: TRBJ2-3
size: NA
DNA: TGCGCCAGCAGCTTGCGAGCGCCAGGAGATACGCAGTATTTT
CDR3: CASSLRAPGDTQYF

D: TRBD2
V: TRBV3-1
J: TRBJ2-5
size: NA
DNA: TGTGCCAGTAGTCCCTGCGGGGGAGTACAAGAGACCCAGTACTTC
CDR3: CASSPCGGVQETQYF

D: TRBD2
V: TRBV5-1
J: TRBJ2-5
size: NA
DNA: TGCGCCAGCAGCACGGGACTAGCGGGGAGACAAGAGACCCAGTACTTC
CDR3: CASSTGLAGRQETQYF

D: TRBD2
V: TRBV4-2
J: TRBJ2-7
size: few
DNA: TGTGCCAGCAGCCCACAGGCGGGGGAACCTGGGTACGAGCAGTACTTC
CDR3: CASSPQAGEPGYEQYF

D: NA
V: TRBV7-9
J: TRBJ1-6
size: NA
DNA: TGTGCCAGCAGCTTAGCCCGTGGGTATTCACCCCTCCACTTT
CDR3: CASSLARGYSPLHF

D: TRBD2
V: TRBV7-2
J: TRBJ2-5
size: few
DNA: TGTGCCAGCAGCTTAGGACTAGCGGGGGGTGGGTACCAAGAGACCCAGTACTTC
CDR3: CASSLGLAGGGYQETQYF

D: TRBD1
V: TRBV11-2
J: TRBJ2-7
size: NA
DNA: TGTGCCAGCAGCCCACTCTCCTTTCCGGGACAGGGTGGTTCCTACGAGCAGTACTTC
CDR3: CASSPLSFPGQGGSYEQYF

D: NA
V: TRBV29-1
J: TRBJ2-3
size: NA
DNA: TGCAGCGTTAGGAGCGGTGGCACAGATACGCAGTATTTT
CDR3: CSVRSGGTDTQYF

D: NA
V: TRBV4-2
J: TRBJ2-5
size: NA
DNA: TGTGCCAGCAGCCAAGGCTCTGGGACACAAGAGACCCAGTACTTC
CDR3: CASSQGSGTQETQYF

D: NA
V: TRBV10-3
J: TRBJ1-2
size: NA
DNA: TGTGCCATCAGTGACGGAGGCCGGGGGAACTATGGCTACACCTTC
CDR3: CAISDGGRGNYGYTF

D: NA
V: TRBV20-1
J: TRBJ2-1
size: NA
DNA: TGCAGTGCTAGAGATTGGGGCTTACCCTACAATGAGCAGTTCTTC
CDR3: CSARDWGLPYNEQFF

D: NA
V: TRBV29-1
J: TRBJ2-7
size: few
DNA: TGCAGCGTTGCGGGGAATCTAGGGGACGAGCAGTACTTC
CDR3: CSVAGNLGDEQYF

D: TRBD1
V: TRBV12-3/TRBV12-4
J: TRBJ2-7
size: NA
DNA: TGTGCCAGCAGTATCCGGACAGGCGAAAGCTCCTACGAGCAGTACTTC
CDR3: CASSIRTGESSYEQYF

D: TRBD1
V: TRBV20-1
J: TRBJ1-4
size: few
DNA: TGCAGTGCCCCCGGGACAGGGAAAGAAAAACTGTTTTTT
CDR3: CSAPGTGKEKLFF

D: TRBD1
V: TRBV6-5
J: TRBJ2-3
size: few
DNA: TGTGCCAGCAGTCGGGACAGGGGACGCACAGATACGCAGTATTTT
CDR3: CASSRDRGRTDTQYF

D: TRBD1
V: TRBV29-1
J: TRBJ2-5
size: few
DNA: TGCAGCGTCCGGGACAGTATACACCCGGCCCTAGGGGAGACCCAGTACTTC
CDR3: CSVRDSIHPALGETQYF

D: NA
V: TRBV12-3/TRBV12-4
J: TRBJ1-6
size: NA
DNA: TGTGCCAGCAGTCGACAGCAAAGCTCCTATAATTCACCCCTCCACTTT
CDR3: CASSRQQSSYNSPLHF

D: TRBD1
V: TRBV7-2
J: TRBJ1-2
size: NA
DNA: TGTGCCAGCAGCTCTGGGACAGGGATGAGTGTACGGTTTGGCTACACCTTC
CDR3: CASSSGTGMSVRFGYTF

D: TRBD1
V: TRBV20-1
J: TRBJ2-5
size: few
DNA: TGCAGTGCTAGCCAGGGGGCCGGAGAGACCCAGTACTTC
CDR3: CSASQGAGETQYF